The source of this TCR beta chain is a study of shared clonotypes between healthy human individuals. Study processing details: Filtering differed because ImmunoSEQ produced junction-only sequences that carried no quality scores. The repertoire was sequenced with immunoSEQ multiplex PCR; TCRdb's copy has only in-frame clones and lacks some. For V, J and clone size, that table is used; D and trimming come from the DNA. The sample includes about 800,000 clones, 90% to 98% of them seen just once. The CDR3 spans 16 residues. Unmatched junction bases numbered 11, after V lost 3 bases and J lost 7 bases. CDR1 is SGHNT and CDR2 is YYREEE in the germline V gene (reference sequence). As for this clone: Its antigen is undetermined.

Findings of the study overall: In this cohort, only blood was sampled, and tissue repertoires likely differ.

CD45RO-negative, CCR7-positively selected cells formed the naive CD8 fraction, excluding terminally differentiated effector memory CD45RA+ cells. This TCR came from a man under 40 in good health. The sequenced material came from naive CD8+ T cells sorted from blood. The chain employs TRBV5-4 and TRBJ2-7; 12 bases match TRBD2. The CDR3 DNA reads as TGTGCCAGCAGCTCCGCTAGCGGGAGGGCCCTCGGTGAGCAGTACTTC. It is translated as CASSSASGRALGEQYF. The full variable domain, with the rest looked up from reference TRBV5-4 and TRBJ2-7, is ETGVTQSPTHLIKTRGQQVTLRCSSQSGHNTVSWYQQALGQGPQFIFQYYREEENGRGNFPPRFSGLQFPNYSSELNVNALELDDSALYLCASSSASGRALGEQYFGPGTRLTVT.